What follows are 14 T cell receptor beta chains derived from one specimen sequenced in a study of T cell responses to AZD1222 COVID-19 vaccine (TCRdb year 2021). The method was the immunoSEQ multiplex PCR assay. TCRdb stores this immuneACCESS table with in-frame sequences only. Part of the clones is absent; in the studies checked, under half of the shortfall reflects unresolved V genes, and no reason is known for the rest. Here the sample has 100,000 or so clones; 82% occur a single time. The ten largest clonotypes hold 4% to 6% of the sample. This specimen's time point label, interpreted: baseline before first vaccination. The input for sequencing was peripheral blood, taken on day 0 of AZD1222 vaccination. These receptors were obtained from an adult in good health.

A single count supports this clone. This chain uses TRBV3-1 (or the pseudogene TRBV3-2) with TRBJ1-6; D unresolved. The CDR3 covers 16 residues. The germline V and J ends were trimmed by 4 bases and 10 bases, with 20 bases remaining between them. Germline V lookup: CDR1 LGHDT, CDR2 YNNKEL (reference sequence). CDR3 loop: CASSREGLAGSSPLHF. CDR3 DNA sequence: TGTGCCAGCAGCCGTGAGGGTTTGGCAGGCTCCTCACCCCTCCACTTT.

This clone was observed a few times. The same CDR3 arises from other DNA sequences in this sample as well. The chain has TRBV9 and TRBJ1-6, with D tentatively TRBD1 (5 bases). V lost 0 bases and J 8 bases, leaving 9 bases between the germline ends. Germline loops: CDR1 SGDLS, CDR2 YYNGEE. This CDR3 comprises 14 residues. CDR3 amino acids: CASSVGGFDSPLHF. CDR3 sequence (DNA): TGTGCCAGCAGCGTAGGGGGCTTCGATTCACCCCTCCACTTT.

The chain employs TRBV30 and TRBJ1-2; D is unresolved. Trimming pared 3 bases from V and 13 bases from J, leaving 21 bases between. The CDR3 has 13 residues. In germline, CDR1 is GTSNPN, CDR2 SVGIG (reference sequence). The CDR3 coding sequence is TGTGCCTGGAGCCGAGACCCTATCGAGCGCGGCACCTTC. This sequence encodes CAWSRDPIERGTF.

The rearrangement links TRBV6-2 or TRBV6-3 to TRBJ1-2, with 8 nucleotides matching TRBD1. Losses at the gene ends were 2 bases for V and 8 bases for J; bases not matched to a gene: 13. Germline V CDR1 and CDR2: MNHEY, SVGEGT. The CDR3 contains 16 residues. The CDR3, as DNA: TGTGCCAGCAGTTACCCCCGGGACAGGCGTTTTGGGGGCTACACCTTC. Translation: CASSYPRDRRFGGYTF.

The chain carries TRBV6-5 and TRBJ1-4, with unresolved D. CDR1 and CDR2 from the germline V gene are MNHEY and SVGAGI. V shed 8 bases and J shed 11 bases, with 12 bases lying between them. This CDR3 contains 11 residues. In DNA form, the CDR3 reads TGTGCCAGCCTCCTGGCGGAGAAACTGTTTTTT. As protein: CASLLAEKLFF.

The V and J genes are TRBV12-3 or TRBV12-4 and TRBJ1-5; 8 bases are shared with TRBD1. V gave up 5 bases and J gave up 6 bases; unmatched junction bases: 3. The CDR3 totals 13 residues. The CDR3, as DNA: TGTGCCAGCAGTGCACAGGGGGTTCAGCCCCAGCATTTT. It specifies CASSAQGVQPQHF.

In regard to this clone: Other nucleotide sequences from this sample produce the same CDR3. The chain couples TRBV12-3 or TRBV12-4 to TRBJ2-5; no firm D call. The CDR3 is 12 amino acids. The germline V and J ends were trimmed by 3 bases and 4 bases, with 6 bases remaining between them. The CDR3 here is CASSFLGETQYF. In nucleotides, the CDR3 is TGTGCCAGCAGTTTTCTGGGAGAGACCCAGTACTTC.

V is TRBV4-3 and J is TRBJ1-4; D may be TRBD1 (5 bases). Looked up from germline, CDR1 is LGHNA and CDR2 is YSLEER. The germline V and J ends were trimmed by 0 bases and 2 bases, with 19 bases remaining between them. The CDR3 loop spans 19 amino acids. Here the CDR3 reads CASSQDGAGITGTNEKLFF. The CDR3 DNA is TGCGCCAGCAGCCAAGATGGGGCAGGGATTACTGGGACTAATGAAAAACTGTTTTTT.

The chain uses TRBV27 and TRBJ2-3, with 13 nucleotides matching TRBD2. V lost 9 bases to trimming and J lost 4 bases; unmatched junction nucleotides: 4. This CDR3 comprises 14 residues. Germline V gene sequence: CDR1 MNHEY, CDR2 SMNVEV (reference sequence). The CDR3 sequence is CASTSGGGADTQYF. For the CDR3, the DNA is TGTGCCAGTACTAGCGGGGGGGGTGCAGATACGCAGTATTTT.

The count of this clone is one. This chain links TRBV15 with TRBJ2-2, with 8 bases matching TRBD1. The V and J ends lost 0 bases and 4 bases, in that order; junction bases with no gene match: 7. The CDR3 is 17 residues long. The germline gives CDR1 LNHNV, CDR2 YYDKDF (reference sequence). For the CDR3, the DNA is TGTGCCACCAGCAGAGATGTGGGACAGGTCTTCACCGGGGAGCTGTTTTTT. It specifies CATSRDVGQVFTGELFF.

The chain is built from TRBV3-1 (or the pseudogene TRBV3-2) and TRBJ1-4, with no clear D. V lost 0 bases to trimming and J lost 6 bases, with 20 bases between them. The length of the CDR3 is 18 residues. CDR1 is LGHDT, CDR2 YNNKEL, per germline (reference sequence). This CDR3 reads CASSQDPRRMRNDEKLFF. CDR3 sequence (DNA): TGTGCCAGCAGCCAAGACCCAAGGAGGATGAGAAACGATGAAAAACTGTTTTTT.

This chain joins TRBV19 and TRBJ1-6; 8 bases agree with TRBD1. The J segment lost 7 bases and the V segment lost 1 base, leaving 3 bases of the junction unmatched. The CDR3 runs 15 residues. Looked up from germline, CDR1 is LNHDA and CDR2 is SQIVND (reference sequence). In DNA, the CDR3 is TGTGCCAGTAGTATAGCTGGGACAGGCAATTCACCCCTCCACTTT. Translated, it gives CASSIAGTGNSPLHF.

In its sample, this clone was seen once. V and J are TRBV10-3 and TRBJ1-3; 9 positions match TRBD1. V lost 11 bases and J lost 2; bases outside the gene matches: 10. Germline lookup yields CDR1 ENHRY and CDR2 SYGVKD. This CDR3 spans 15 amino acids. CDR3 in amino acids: CAAKGQGGPGNTIYF. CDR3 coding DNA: TGTGCCGCCAAGGGACAGGGCGGGCCTGGAAACACCATATATTTT.

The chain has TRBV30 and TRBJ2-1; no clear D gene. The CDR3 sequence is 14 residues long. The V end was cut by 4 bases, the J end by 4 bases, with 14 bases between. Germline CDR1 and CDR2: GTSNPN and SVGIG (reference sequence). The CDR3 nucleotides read TGTGCCTGGAAAACACTCCGGAGTTACAATGAGCAGTTCTTC. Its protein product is CAWKTLRSYNEQFF.